This T cell receptor beta chain derives from a study of cytomegalovirus exposure and HLA in healthy donors. Looking at the study overall: Drawn from HLA-typed donors, tens of millions of unique TCRs were held in an early data release. Notes on the study in general: Later findings reportedly placed an Asian-associated ancestry cluster below the roughly 660-donor mean for N-insertions.

V lost 6 bases and J lost 8; bases outside the gene matches: 10. The CDR3 covers 14 residues. CDR1 and CDR2 from the germline V gene are MNHEY and SMNVEV (reference sequence). To note about this clone: Its antigen is undetermined.

This PCR relied on a set of 60 Vbeta primers and 13 Jbeta primers. The method was immunoSEQ multiplex PCR; TCRdb's version includes in-frame clones alone and lacks a portion of them. The data show over 50,000 clones, 75% to 80% seen once. This receptor was taken from a female donor in good health and CMV-seronegative. The source material was PBMCs. The rearrangement joins TRBV27 to TRBJ2-3, with TRBD1 identical over 8 bases. Here the CDR3 DNA reads TGTGCCAGCAGCCCAGGGGGCGTGGGCGGTACGCAGTATTTT. Translating it yields CASSPGGVGGTQYF.